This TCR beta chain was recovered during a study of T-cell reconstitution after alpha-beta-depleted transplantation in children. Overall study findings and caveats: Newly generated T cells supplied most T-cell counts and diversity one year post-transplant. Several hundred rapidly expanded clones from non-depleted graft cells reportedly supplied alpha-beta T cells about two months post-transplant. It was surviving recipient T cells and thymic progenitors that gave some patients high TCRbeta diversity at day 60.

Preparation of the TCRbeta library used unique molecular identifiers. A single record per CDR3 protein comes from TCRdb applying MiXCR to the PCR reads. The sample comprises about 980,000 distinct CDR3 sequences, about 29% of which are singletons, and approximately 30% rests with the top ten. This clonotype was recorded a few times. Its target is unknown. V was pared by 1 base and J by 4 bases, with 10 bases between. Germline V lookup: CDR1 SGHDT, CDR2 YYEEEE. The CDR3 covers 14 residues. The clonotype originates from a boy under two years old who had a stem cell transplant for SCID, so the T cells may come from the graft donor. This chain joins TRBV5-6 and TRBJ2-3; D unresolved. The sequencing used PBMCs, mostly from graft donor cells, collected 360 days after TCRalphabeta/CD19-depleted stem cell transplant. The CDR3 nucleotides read TGTGCCAGCAGCTTGTGGGGTCGGTCAGATACGCAGTATTTT. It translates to CASSLWGRSDTQYF.